This T cell receptor beta chain was sequenced for a study of blood T cell repertoires in COVID-19. Study as a whole: COVID-19 samples, acute and convalescent, were from the United States, Italy and Spain. The cDNA or gDNA used as material had been derived from T cells, B-cell-depleted T cells, or PBMCs.

CDR3 size: 15 residues. Germline trimming cut 3 bases from V and 4 bases from J; bases unmatched to any gene: 5. CDR1 is SNHLY, CDR2 FYNNEI, per germline. Profiled with immunoSEQ multiplex PCR; TCRdb holds only in-frame clones, not every one. The sample lists about 100,000 clones; around nine tenths were seen once. This rearrangement joins TRBV2 to TRBJ1-5, with TRBD1 matching 8 bases. The sequence was obtained from a man older than 75 with acute or convalescent COVID-19. Sequenced sample: peripheral blood. The CDR3 bases are TGTGCCAGCAGTGATGGCAGGGGGCCAAATCAGCCCCAGCATTTT. Translating gives CASSDGRGPNQPQHF.